This passage covers 15 T cell receptor beta chains from one sample sequenced in a study of T cells after posttransplantation cyclophosphamide. Using immunoSEQ multiplex PCR, the repertoire was profiled, and TCRdb retains in-frame clones only, with some absent. The sample lists 5,000 to 7,500 clones; 70% to 75% were seen once. A marrow graft followed busulfan-fludarabine conditioning, with cyclophosphamide on days +3 and +4. This specimen consisted of PBMCs, obtained around 1,500 days after allogeneic stem cell transplant with posttransplant cyclophosphamide. These receptors all come from a male patient aged 25-45 years who received an allogeneic stem cell transplant from a related donor, was CMV-positive, and had acute GVHD only. The graft donor may have given rise to some T cells.

V and J are TRBV2 and TRBJ1-2; 8 nucleotides match TRBD1. CDR3 length equals 15 residues. CDR1 and CDR2 from the germline V gene are SNHLY and FYNNEI. After removal of 5 bases from V and 2 bases from J, the junction contained 7 bases not matched to a gene. In DNA form, the CDR3 reads TGTGCCAGCAGTAAAGACAGGGGCTCGAACTATGGCTACACCTTC. It yields the protein CASSKDRGSNYGYTF. Variable domain in full (rest from reference TRBV2 and TRBJ1-2): EPEVTQTPSHQVTQMGQEVILRCVPISNHLYFYWYRQILGQKVEFLVSFYNNEISEKSEIFDDQFSVERPDGSNFTLKIRSTKLEDSAMYFCASSKDRGSNYGYTFGSGTRLTVV.

The chain recombines TRBV28 with TRBJ1-5; TRBD1 might be the D (6 bases). The germline gives CDR1 MDHEN, CDR2 SYDVKM. The V end was cut by 6 bases, the J end by 0 bases, with 18 bases between. CDR3 length: 17 amino acids. The CDR3 nucleotides are TGTGCCAGCAGACATAGGACAGTTTACAATAGCAATCAGCCCCAGCATTTT. Encoded protein: CASRHRTVYNSNQPQHF.

The rearrangement uses TRBV30 and TRBJ1-6; a weak D match, TRBD1 (5 bases). Trimming removed 0 bases at V and 5 bases at J, with 5 bases between. Germline assignment: CDR1 GTSNPN and CDR2 SVGIG (reference sequence). This CDR3 spans 13 amino acids. The CDR3 nucleotides are TGTGCCTGGAGTGTAGGGGATAATTCACCCCTCCACTTT. Protein: CAWSVGDNSPLHF.

This clone was detected only a few times. The gene calls are TRBV4-2 and TRBJ1-6; a weak D match, TRBD1 (5 bases). Germline CDR1 reads LGHNA; CDR2 reads YNFKEQ. The length of the CDR3 is 15 residues. The V end lost 1 base, the J end lost 7 bases, and 11 bases lay between the germline ends. The CDR3 sequence is CASSQVWGMNSPLHF. CDR3 DNA sequence: TGTGCCAGCAGCCAAGTGTGGGGCATGAATTCACCCCTCCACTTT.

CDR3 in DNA: TGTGCCAGCAGCGGAGATGCCTACAATGAGCAGTTCTTC. It yields the protein CASSGDAYNEQFF. The V gene is TRBV2, the J gene TRBJ2-1; no firm D call. The germline V gene has CDR1 SNHLY and CDR2 FYNNEI. With 6 bases removed from V and 2 bases from J, the gap between germline ends came to 8 bases. This CDR3 has 13 residues.

This rearrangement joins TRBV4-3 to TRBJ1-1; TRBD1 agrees at 9 bases. From germline, CDR1 is LGHNA and CDR2 YSLEER. The CDR3 consists of 15 residues. With V trimmed by 0 bases and J by 3 bases, 2 bases remained unmatched. As DNA, the CDR3 is TGCGCCAGCAGCCAAGAACAGGGGGCGCACACTGAAGCTTTCTTT. This gives the protein CASSQEQGAHTEAFF.

CDR3 sequence (DNA): TGCGCCAGCAGCCAAGGGAGGAGGAACACTGAAGCTTTCTTT. This translates into CASSQGRRNTEAFF. The gene calls are TRBV4-3 and TRBJ1-1; no definite D call. Trimming pared 1 base from V and 1 base from J, leaving 7 bases between. The CDR3 spans 14 residues. CDR1 and CDR2 from the germline V gene are LGHNA and YSLEER.

The chain couples TRBV11-3 to TRBJ2-5; D is perhaps TRBD2 (6 bases). There are 14 residues in the CDR3. Germline CDR1 reads SGHNT; CDR2 reads YENEEA. Trimming took off 5 bases at V and 2 bases at J, with 12 bases between the two ends. The CDR3: CASSPGTAQETQYF. As DNA, the CDR3 is TGTGCCAGCAGCCCGGGGACTGCTCAAGAGACCCAGTACTTC. Based on the CDR3 plus reference TRBV11-3 and TRBJ2-5, the full variable domain is EAGVVQSPRYKIIEKKQPVAFWCNPISGHNTLYWYLQNLGQGPELLIRYENEEAVDDSQLPKDRFSAERLKGVDSTLKIQPAELGDSAVYLCASSPGTAQETQYFGPGTRLLVL.

The chain carries TRBV7-2 and TRBJ2-1; TRBD1 aligns across 8 bases. J lost 9 bases, V lost 1 base, and 2 bases had no gene match. Germline V gene data show CDR1 as SGHTA and CDR2 as FQGNSA. This CDR3 has 13 residues. The CDR3 DNA sequence: TGTGCCAGCAGCTTAGACAGGGGGAGTGAGCAGTTCTTC. This gives the protein CASSLDRGSEQFF.

J is TRBJ2-4 and V is TRBV7-5; no check of the table's D call, TRBD2, against the DNA was made. TRBV7-5 counts as a pseudogene. There are 20 residues in the CDR3. CDR3 DNA: TGTGCCAGAAGCTTAGCTCCCGAGACTAGCGGGGGGCTAGCCAAAAACATTCAGTACTTC. Its protein product is CARSLAPETSGGLAKNIQYF.

This clone is categorized as medium-sized. The chain carries TRBV9 and TRBJ1-6; D is uncertain. Looked up from germline, CDR1 is SGDLS and CDR2 is YYNGEE. Trimming stripped 3 bases from V and 13 bases from J, with 14 bases between. This CDR3 comprises 13 residues. CDR3: CASSAGRTMPLHF. CDR3 DNA sequence: TGTGCCAGCAGCGCTGGACGGACTATGCCCCTCCACTTT.

V gene TRBV7-2 combines with J gene TRBJ1-2, with 9 bases lining up with TRBD1. The CDR3 extends over 14 amino acids. Germline-derived CDR1 and CDR2 are SGHTA and FQGNSA. Trimming removed 5 bases from V and 4 bases from J; junction bases left unmatched: 5. CDR3 sequence reads: CASSPDRGGYGYTF. CDR3 DNA sequence: TGTGCCAGCAGCCCTGACAGGGGGGGCTATGGCTACACCTTC.

The chain couples TRBV2 to TRBJ2-3; D remains ambiguous. The CDR3 sequence is 15 residues long. CDR1 is SNHLY and CDR2 is FYNNEI in the germline V gene. The ends were cut back, 0 bases at V and 4 bases at J, with 11 bases in the middle. Written as DNA, the CDR3 is TGTGCCAGCAGTGAAGCGTATGACTGGTCAGATACGCAGTATTTT. It encodes CASSEAYDWSDTQYF.

This sequence joins TRBV7-9 and TRBJ1-4; TRBD1 might be the D (6 bases). V was clipped by 1 base and J by 5 bases, with 11 bases between them. The CDR3 sequence is 15 residues long. In germline, CDR1 is SEHNR, CDR2 FQNEAQ (reference sequence). The CDR3 loop reads CASSLDRGANEKLFF. The CDR3 bases are TGTGCCAGCAGCTTAGATCGGGGGGCAAATGAAAAACTGTTTTTT.

J is TRBJ2-7 and V is TRBV4-3; 8 nucleotides match TRBD1. The CDR3 extends over 16 amino acids. Trimming removed 0 bases from V and 2 bases from J; junction bases left unmatched: 6. The germline CDR1 and CDR2 sequences are LGHNA and YSLEER. CDR3 sequence reads: CASSQERGQAAYEQYF. The DNA for the CDR3 is TGCGCCAGCAGCCAAGAGCGGGGACAGGCAGCCTACGAGCAGTACTTC.